What follows are 3 T cell receptor beta chains derived from one specimen sequenced in a study of blood T cell repertoires in COVID-19. Measured with immunoSEQ multiplex PCR; TCRdb has only the in-frame clones, and not every one. This sample yields 45,000 to 60,000 clones, of which 80% to 90% are seen a single time; 1.6% belongs to the top ten. What was sequenced was peripheral blood. All receptors come from a man aged 60-69 years with acute or convalescent COVID-19.

The V gene is TRBV11-2, the J gene TRBJ1-1; 8 bases align to TRBD1. With 8 bases clipped from V and 0 bases from J, the junction kept 2 bases outside the gene matches. Germline CDR1 reads SGHAT; CDR2 reads FQNNGV. The CDR3 spans 13 residues. CDR3 protein: CASAQGVNTEAFF. In nucleotides, the CDR3 is TGTGCCAGCGCACAGGGGGTGAACACTGAAGCTTTCTTT.

This clone was seen once. The J gene is TRBJ2-1, the V gene TRBV7-3; D is unclear. The CDR3 contains 15 residues. The V gene lost 5 bases and the J gene lost 9 bases, with 20 bases spanning the gap. CDR1 is SGHTA, CDR2 FQGTGA, per germline. CDR3 sequence (DNA): TGTGCCAGCAGCCCAGACGGATCAGGCACCCGTGAGCAGTTCTTC. As protein: CASSPDGSGTREQFF. Full variable domain (outside the CDR3, taken from reference TRBV7-3 and TRBJ2-1): GAGVSQTPSNKVTEKGKYVELRCDPISGHTALYWYRQSLGQGPEFLIYFQGTGAADDSGLPNDRFFAVRPEGSVSTLKIQRTERGDSAVYLCASSPDGSGTREQFFGPGTRLTVL.

The rearrangement links TRBV5-1 to TRBJ2-2; D unclear. CDR3 length: 16 amino acids. Germline-derived CDR1 and CDR2 are SGHRS and YFSETQ. The V and J ends lost 0 bases and 1 base respectively, with 10 bases between them. The CDR3 protein is CASSLEYNRNTGELFF. DNA for the CDR3: TGCGCCAGCAGCTTGGAATATAACAGGAACACCGGGGAGCTGTTTTTT.